The sequence of this T cell receptor beta chain was determined in a study of cytomegalovirus exposure and HLA in healthy donors. Overall study results and limits: A likely sequencing artifact accounted for one observed cluster of highly shared sequence variants.

PCR used 60 Vbeta primers and 13 Jbeta primers. Sequencing was performed with immunoSEQ multiplex PCR; in TCRdb, only in-frame clones are kept and a portion is missing. The table has under 300,000 clones, 92% seen once. Notes on this clone: What it binds is not known.

This CDR3 is built from 16 residues. Per the germline V gene, CDR1 is MGHRA and CDR2 is YSYEKL. V lost 7 bases, J lost 5 bases, and 21 bases lay in between. The receptor's source is a girl aged 2-10 years in good health and CMV-seronegative. Sample: PBMCs. V and J are TRBV4-1 and TRBJ2-1; D is perhaps TRBD2 (6 bases). CDR3 amino acids: CASTGEEGSLNNEQFF. The CDR3 nucleotides are TGCGCCAGCACCGGGGAGGAAGGGAGTTTGAACAATGAGCAGTTCTTC.